The rows below give T cell receptor beta chains drawn from one sample of a study of shared clonotypes between healthy human individuals. This table comes from immunoSEQ multiplex PCR, and its TCRdb copy is limited to in-frame clones, with some not included. The repertoire holds about 2.1 million clones, roughly 91% seen once, with roughly 1.7% in the top ten. Sequencing was performed on naive CD8+ T cells from PBMCs. The receptors here all came from a man between 18 and 35 years old in good health. Some clones in this sample may be carry-over from other donors' samples. Each CDR3 is given with its conserved first and last residue. Each record gives: J gene, D gene, clone size, V gene, CDR3 protein, CDR3 DNA. D genes are given only for firm matches. The size field is filled for only some rows; it gives once, few, many or a size class.

J gene: TRBJ2-1
D gene: -
clone size: once
V gene: TRBV6-5
CDR3 protein: CASSTSPSNEQFF
CDR3 DNA: TGTGCCAGCAGTACCTCGCCCAGCAATGAGCAGTTCTTC

J gene: TRBJ1-2
D gene: -
clone size: -
V gene: TRBV10-3
CDR3 protein: CAISVLSPGSNYGYTF
CDR3 DNA: TGTGCCATCAGTGTTTTATCCCCAGGGAGTAACTATGGCTACACCTTC

J gene: TRBJ2-3
D gene: TRBD2
clone size: -
V gene: TRBV9
CDR3 protein: CASSVVKGLVGADTQYF
CDR3 DNA: TGTGCCAGCAGCGTAGTTAAGGGACTAGTAGGAGCAGATACGCAGTATTTT

J gene: TRBJ2-1
D gene: TRBD2
clone size: -
V gene: TRBV5-6
CDR3 protein: CASSQAGVVNEQFF
CDR3 DNA: TGTGCCAGCAGCCAAGCGGGAGTTGTCAATGAGCAGTTCTTC

J gene: TRBJ2-7
D gene: -
clone size: -
V gene: TRBV19
CDR3 protein: CASSTKTDYEQYF
CDR3 DNA: TGTGCCAGTAGTACCAAAACGGATTACGAGCAGTACTTC

J gene: TRBJ1-2
D gene: -
clone size: -
V gene: TRBV30
CDR3 protein: CAWTGPDGYTF
CDR3 DNA: TGTGCCTGGACGGGGCCGGATGGCTACACCTTC

J gene: TRBJ2-3
D gene: TRBD2
clone size: -
V gene: TRBV7-9
CDR3 protein: CASSSRTSGATDTQYF
CDR3 DNA: TGTGCCAGCAGCTCGAGAACTAGCGGGGCCACAGATACGCAGTATTTT

J gene: TRBJ1-1
D gene: -
clone size: -
V gene: TRBV7-9
CDR3 protein: CASSLVVWGTEAFF
CDR3 DNA: TGTGCCAGCAGCTTAGTGGTCTGGGGGACTGAAGCTTTCTTT

J gene: TRBJ1-1
D gene: -
clone size: -
V gene: TRBV28
CDR3 protein: CASSLYSGGAEGNTEAFF
CDR3 DNA: TGTGCCAGCAGTTTATATTCTGGGGGGGCGGAAGGTAACACTGAAGCTTTCTTT

J gene: TRBJ2-7
D gene: -
clone size: -
V gene: TRBV6-5
CDR3 protein: CASSYSQGNEQYF
CDR3 DNA: TGTGCCAGCAGTTACTCGCAGGGGAACGAGCAGTACTTC

J gene: TRBJ2-7
D gene: TRBD1
clone size: -
V gene: TRBV10-3
CDR3 protein: CAISDGTASYPYEQYF
CDR3 DNA: TGTGCCATCAGTGACGGGACAGCCTCTTACCCCTACGAGCAGTACTTC

J gene: TRBJ1-2
D gene: -
clone size: -
V gene: TRBV27
CDR3 protein: CASSLSTGGYGYTF
CDR3 DNA: TGTGCCAGCAGTTTATCGACCGGCGGCTATGGCTACACCTTC

J gene: TRBJ1-2
D gene: -
clone size: -
V gene: TRBV7-8
CDR3 protein: CASSLAPGTGGGYTF
CDR3 DNA: TGTGCCAGCAGCTTAGCCCCAGGGACGGGGGGTGGCTACACCTTC

J gene: TRBJ2-2
D gene: -
clone size: -
V gene: TRBV7-9
CDR3 protein: CASSLGPATENTGELFF
CDR3 DNA: TGTGCCAGCAGCTTAGGGCCGGCGACCGAGAACACCGGGGAGCTGTTTTTT

J gene: TRBJ2-7
D gene: TRBD1
clone size: -
V gene: TRBV7-9
CDR3 protein: CASSSSPRDSSYEQYF
CDR3 DNA: TGTGCCAGCAGCTCATCCCCCCGGGACAGCTCCTACGAGCAGTACTTC

J gene: TRBJ2-3
D gene: -
clone size: -
V gene: TRBV29-1
CDR3 protein: CSVARTDTDTQYF
CDR3 DNA: TGCAGCGTTGCTAGGACCGACACAGATACGCAGTATTTT

J gene: TRBJ2-1
D gene: -
clone size: -
V gene: TRBV19
CDR3 protein: CASSRPGGRPNEQFF
CDR3 DNA: TGTGCCAGTAGTAGACCAGGGGGGCGCCCCAATGAGCAGTTCTTC

J gene: TRBJ2-7
D gene: TRBD1
clone size: -
V gene: TRBV4-1
CDR3 protein: CASGTEYEQYF
CDR3 DNA: TGCGCCAGCGGGACAGAATACGAGCAGTACTTC

J gene: TRBJ1-1
D gene: -
clone size: -
V gene: TRBV27
CDR3 protein: CASSLGQGWTEAFF
CDR3 DNA: TGTGCCAGCAGTTTAGGTCAGGGATGGACTGAAGCTTTCTTT

J gene: TRBJ1-5
D gene: -
clone size: -
V gene: TRBV19
CDR3 protein: CASFATGAGQPQHF
CDR3 DNA: TGTGCCAGTTTCGCCACAGGTGCGGGACAGCCCCAGCATTTT

J gene: TRBJ1-2
D gene: -
clone size: -
V gene: TRBV5-1
CDR3 protein: CASSRRDLTGGYTF
CDR3 DNA: TGCGCCAGCAGCAGACGGGACCTAACCGGTGGCTACACCTTC

J gene: TRBJ2-3
D gene: -
clone size: -
V gene: TRBV29-1
CDR3 protein: CTTVGGQSTDTQYF
CDR3 DNA: TGCACCACGGTCGGGGGACAAAGCACAGATACGCAGTATTTT

J gene: TRBJ2-1
D gene: -
clone size: -
V gene: TRBV27
CDR3 protein: CASSFNGHPSSYNEQFF
CDR3 DNA: TGTGCCAGCAGTTTCAACGGACATCCGAGCTCCTACAATGAGCAGTTCTTC

J gene: TRBJ1-1
D gene: -
clone size: -
V gene: TRBV7-9
CDR3 protein: CASSLTVWGAFF
CDR3 DNA: TGTGCCAGCAGCTTAACCGTTTGGGGAGCTTTCTTT

J gene: TRBJ1-5
D gene: -
clone size: -
V gene: TRBV7-9
CDR3 protein: CASSLGVRGGNQPQHF
CDR3 DNA: TGTGCCAGCAGCTTAGGGGTCAGGGGTGGGAATCAGCCCCAGCATTTT

J gene: TRBJ2-3
D gene: -
clone size: -
V gene: TRBV6-5
CDR3 protein: CASTPGGVYTDTQYF
CDR3 DNA: TGTGCCAGCACACCAGGTGGTGTATACACAGATACGCAGTATTTT

J gene: TRBJ1-2
D gene: TRBD1
clone size: few
V gene: TRBV5-8
CDR3 protein: CASSFGTAYGYTF
CDR3 DNA: TGTGCCAGCAGCTTCGGGACAGCCTATGGCTACACCTTC

J gene: TRBJ2-1
D gene: -
clone size: -
V gene: TRBV7-9
CDR3 protein: CASSFVGQGVEQFF
CDR3 DNA: TGTGCCAGCAGCTTCGTGGGGCAGGGTGTCGAGCAGTTCTTC

J gene: TRBJ1-3
D gene: -
clone size: -
V gene: TRBV7-8
CDR3 protein: CASSLAEGKPSGNTIYF
CDR3 DNA: TGTGCCAGCAGCTTAGCCGAAGGGAAACCCTCTGGAAACACCATATATTTT

J gene: TRBJ2-5
D gene: -
clone size: -
V gene: TRBV7-2
CDR3 protein: CASSFGQETQYF
CDR3 DNA: TGTGCCAGCAGCTTTGGCCAAGAGACCCAGTACTTC

J gene: TRBJ2-1
D gene: TRBD2
clone size: -
V gene: TRBV5-4
CDR3 protein: CASSPSVLAGPYNEQFF
CDR3 DNA: TGTGCCAGCAGCCCTAGTGTTCTAGCGGGGCCCTACAATGAGCAGTTCTTC

J gene: TRBJ2-1
D gene: -
clone size: -
V gene: TRBV28
CDR3 protein: CASSLARPELGPYNEQFF
CDR3 DNA: TGTGCCAGCAGTTTAGCGCGGCCTGAACTGGGCCCCTACAATGAGCAGTTCTTC

J gene: TRBJ2-1
D gene: -
clone size: -
V gene: TRBV10-2
CDR3 protein: CASSGLVANEQFF
CDR3 DNA: TGCGCCAGCAGCGGACTGGTTGCCAATGAGCAGTTCTTC

J gene: TRBJ2-7
D gene: -
clone size: once
V gene: TRBV7-8
CDR3 protein: CASSLGPGFSYEQYF
CDR3 DNA: TGTGCCAGCAGCTTAGGTCCGGGATTTTCCTACGAGCAGTACTTC

J gene: TRBJ2-7
D gene: TRBD1
clone size: -
V gene: TRBV4-1
CDR3 protein: CASSQVTGGHYEQYF
CDR3 DNA: TGCGCCAGCAGCCAGGTGACAGGGGGCCACTACGAGCAGTACTTC

J gene: TRBJ2-7
D gene: -
clone size: -
V gene: TRBV28
CDR3 protein: CASSLRGYSYEQYF
CDR3 DNA: TGTGCCAGCAGTTTACGGGGCTATTCCTACGAGCAGTACTTC

J gene: TRBJ2-7
D gene: -
clone size: -
V gene: TRBV6-5
CDR3 protein: CASSYSPTYEQYF
CDR3 DNA: TGTGCCAGCAGTTACTCGCCTACCTACGAGCAGTACTTC

J gene: TRBJ2-7
D gene: -
clone size: -
V gene: TRBV28
CDR3 protein: CASSLILGASEQYF
CDR3 DNA: TGTGCCAGCAGTTTGATCCTAGGGGCCTCCGAGCAGTACTTC

J gene: TRBJ2-3
D gene: -
clone size: once
V gene: TRBV9
CDR3 protein: CASSIYRDNTDTQYF
CDR3 DNA: TGTGCCAGCAGCATCTACAGGGACAACACAGATACGCAGTATTTT

J gene: TRBJ2-1
D gene: -
clone size: -
V gene: TRBV13
CDR3 protein: CASRGAAYNEQFF
CDR3 DNA: TGTGCCAGCAGGGGGGCCGCCTACAATGAGCAGTTCTTC

J gene: TRBJ2-5
D gene: TRBD2
clone size: -
V gene: TRBV9
CDR3 protein: CASSVEDIGLAGAGEETQYF
CDR3 DNA: TGTGCCAGCAGTGTGGAAGACATCGGTCTAGCGGGAGCGGGTGAAGAGACCCAGTACTTC

J gene: TRBJ1-2
D gene: -
clone size: -
V gene: TRBV19
CDR3 protein: CASSIVPGAPYGYTF
CDR3 DNA: TGTGCCAGTAGTATAGTTCCGGGGGCCCCCTACGGCTACACCTTC

J gene: TRBJ1-4
D gene: -
clone size: -
V gene: TRBV7-9
CDR3 protein: CASSDGKNEKLFF
CDR3 DNA: TGTGCCAGCAGCGACGGGAAAAATGAAAAACTGTTTTTT

J gene: TRBJ1-5
D gene: -
clone size: -
V gene: TRBV27
CDR3 protein: CASSPTDSNQPQHF
CDR3 DNA: TGTGCCAGCAGTCCGACAGATAGCAATCAGCCCCAGCATTTT

J gene: TRBJ2-2
D gene: -
clone size: few
V gene: TRBV7-8
CDR3 protein: CASSLAGELFF
CDR3 DNA: TGTGCCAGCAGCTTAGCCGGGGAGCTGTTTTTT

J gene: TRBJ1-2
D gene: -
clone size: -
V gene: TRBV4-3
CDR3 protein: CASSQEAHHYGYTF
CDR3 DNA: TGCGCCAGCAGCCAAGAAGCCCACCACTATGGCTACACCTTC

J gene: TRBJ1-2
D gene: TRBD1
clone size: -
V gene: TRBV27
CDR3 protein: CASSKQGRDGYTF
CDR3 DNA: TGTGCCAGCAGTAAACAGGGGCGGGATGGCTACACCTTC

J gene: TRBJ1-3
D gene: -
clone size: -
V gene: TRBV9
CDR3 protein: CASSVGGNTIYF
CDR3 DNA: TGTGCCAGCAGCGTGGGTGGAAACACCATATATTTT

J gene: TRBJ1-1
D gene: TRBD1
clone size: -
V gene: TRBV28
CDR3 protein: CASSIRTGSANTEAFF
CDR3 DNA: TGTGCCAGCAGTATCAGGACAGGGTCGGCGAACACTGAAGCTTTCTTT

J gene: TRBJ2-1
D gene: TRBD2
clone size: -
V gene: TRBV7-9
CDR3 protein: CASGDLAGLIYNEQFF
CDR3 DNA: TGTGCCAGCGGGGACTTAGCGGGTTTGATTTACAATGAGCAGTTCTTC

J gene: TRBJ2-7
D gene: TRBD1
clone size: -
V gene: TRBV7-9
CDR3 protein: CASSSHRDRAYEQYF
CDR3 DNA: TGTGCCAGCAGCTCCCACCGGGACAGGGCCTACGAGCAGTACTTC

J gene: TRBJ1-6
D gene: -
clone size: -
V gene: TRBV28
CDR3 protein: CASSLVARADSPLHF
CDR3 DNA: TGTGCCAGCAGTTTAGTGGCCAGGGCGGATTCACCCCTCCACTTT

J gene: TRBJ2-2
D gene: -
clone size: -
V gene: TRBV6-4
CDR3 protein: CASSDLRTGELFF
CDR3 DNA: TGTGCCAGCAGTGACTTGAGAACCGGGGAGCTGTTTTTT

J gene: TRBJ2-1
D gene: -
clone size: -
V gene: TRBV21-1
CDR3 protein: CASSTREFRVNEQFF
CDR3 DNA: TGTGCCAGCAGCACGCGGGAGTTTAGAGTGAATGAGCAGTTCTTC